The T cell receptor beta chain under discussion was sequenced for a study of blood T cell repertoires in COVID-19 (dated by TCRdb to 2018 to 2021). At the level of the whole study: Samples covering the acute and convalescent phases of COVID-19 were provided by collaborators in the United States, Italy and Spain. The material from the prospective study consisted of cDNA or gDNA derived from T cells, B-cell-depleted T cells, or PBMCs. Subjects who had been exposed to COVID-19, were actively infected with it, or had recovered from it provided the deeply sampled blood TCRbeta repertoires that made up the dataset. The repertoires were released in a freely available public database meant as a resource for research on the immune response to SARS-CoV-2. The samples were drawn from the first 160 participants of the ongoing ImmuneRACE study and from some 1,300 subjects provided by 6 global collaborators. Sample metadata almost always included a de-identified subject ID, COVID-19 status, age in years and sex. Where available, HLA class I and class II types were taken from metadata supplied by the sample provider and were not determined by assay-based typing.

The immunoSEQ Assay, a bias-controlled multiplex PCR, was used to amplify TCRbeta CDR3 regions from genomic DNA. On the authors' methods: Within the assay, amplification of reference gene primers was used to estimate how many nucleated cells each sample contained. Sequence reads were collapsed and filtered to measure the absolute abundance of every unique TCRbeta CDR3 rearrangement. For each sample, productive Simpson clonality was calculated as the square root of Simpson's diversity index across productive rearrangements. TCRdb mirrors the immuneACCESS table, restricted to in-frame sequences. Some clones are absent from its copies; in checked studies, under half trace to an unresolved V gene, and the reason for the others is unknown. V and J calls plus clone size are reproduced from that table; the DNA served to infer D and trimming. Recorded for this sample are about 90,000 clones; around 85% of them occurred a single time. The ten largest clones represent about 23% of the sample.

Here is what the overall study found, with its caveats: Clinical and demographic metadata were provided uncurated, with the amount varying by source and participant.

Collaborating institutions collected whole blood in K2EDTA tubes following their own protocols. For TCRbeta analysis, collaborators shipped samples in one of three forms: frozen whole blood, isolated PBMCs, or DNA extracted from either of those sample types. As concerns this clone: What this receptor recognizes is not known. The sample holds no much larger clone one base away, and base qualities are not on file.

Reading the germline V gene gives CDR1 LGHNA and CDR2 YNFKEQ. The junction shows trimming of 1 base on V and 6 bases on J, and the gene matches do not reach 2 bases of it. The CDR3, cysteine through phenylalanine, is 15 amino acids long. Only the CDR3 portion is preserved as DNA: 45 bases, with reading frame beginning at the first base. The sequenced sample consisted of peripheral blood. In this chain, TRBV4-2 is recombined with TRBJ2-1, with 11 central nucleotides matching TRBD1. The origin of this receptor is an elderly man with active or convalescent COVID-19. The base sequence is TGTGCCAGCAGCCAAGGGGGACAGGGGGTCAATGAGCAGTTCTTC. The resulting protein is CASSQGGQGVNEQFF.